This T cell receptor beta chain stems from a study of post-analysis software for immune sequencing data. Study context: The cohort encompassed relapsing-remitting, secondary progressive and progressive-relapsing multiple sclerosis disease courses.

Overall study findings and caveats: Normalized Chao1 diversity was significantly lower in multiple sclerosis patients than in controls. Same-batch samples co-clustered strongly by F measure. Elevated frequency relative to controls characterized roughly five TRBV segments in patients, TRBV5-6, TRBV5-1 and TRBV20-1 among them.

Each TCR beta cDNA library carried unique molecular identifiers. TCRdb fed the PCR reads into MiXCR, producing one record per CDR3 protein. The table lists about 540,000 distinct CDR3 sequences, 30% to 40% of them singletons. This clonotype came up once. As yet, its antigen is unknown. The CDR3 consists of 16 residues. V gave up 6 bases and J gave up 4 bases; unmatched junction bases: 9. Germline-derived CDR1 and CDR2 are MDHEN and SYDVKM. This chain connects TRBV28 to TRBJ2-3; TRBD2 agrees at 11 bases. Source material: blood. The TCR comes from a girl aged 2 to 17 with multiple sclerosis. Written as DNA, the CDR3 is TGTGCCAGCAGACGTGGTAGCGGGGGGGCCGCAGATACGCAGTATTTT. Its translation is CASRRGSGGAADTQYF.